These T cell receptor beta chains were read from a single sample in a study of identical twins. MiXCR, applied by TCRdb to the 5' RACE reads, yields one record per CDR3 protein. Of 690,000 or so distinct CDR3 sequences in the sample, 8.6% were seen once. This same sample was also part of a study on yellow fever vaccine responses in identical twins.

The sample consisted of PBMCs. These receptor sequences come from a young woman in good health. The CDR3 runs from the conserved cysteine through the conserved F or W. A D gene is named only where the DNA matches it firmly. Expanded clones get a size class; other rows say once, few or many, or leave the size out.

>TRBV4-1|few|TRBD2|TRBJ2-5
CASSQVLASTSQETQYF
TGCGCCAGCAGCCAGGTACTAGCGAGCACGTCCCAAGAGACCCAGTACTTC
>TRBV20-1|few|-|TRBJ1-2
CSAKETLYYGYTF
TGCAGTGCTAAAGAGACCCTCTACTATGGCTACACCTTC
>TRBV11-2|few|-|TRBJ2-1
CASSLWTANNEQFF
TGTGCCAGCAGCTTGTGGACGGCAAACAATGAGCAGTTCTTC
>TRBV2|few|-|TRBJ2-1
CASSGPGTPMGNEQFF
TGTGCCAGCAGTGGACCGGGAACTCCCATGGGGAATGAGCAGTTCTTC
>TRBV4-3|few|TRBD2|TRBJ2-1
CASSQGLVAGAREQFF
TGCGCCAGCAGCCAAGGGTTAGTAGCGGGAGCTCGGGAGCAGTTCTTC
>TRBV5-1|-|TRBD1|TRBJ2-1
CASTQDPGGDYNEQFF
TGCGCCAGCACCCAGGATCCAGGGGGCGATTACAATGAGCAGTTCTTC
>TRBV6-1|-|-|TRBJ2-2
CASKSGRNTGELFF
TGTGCCAGCAAATCAGGGAGGAACACCGGGGAGCTGTTTTTT
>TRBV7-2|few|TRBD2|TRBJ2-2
CASSSSGADGELFF
TGTGCCAGCAGCTCTAGCGGGGCCGACGGGGAGCTGTTTTTT
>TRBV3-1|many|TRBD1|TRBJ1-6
CASSQGTGNSPLHF
TGTGCCAGCAGCCAAGGGACAGGGAACTCACCCCTCCACTTT
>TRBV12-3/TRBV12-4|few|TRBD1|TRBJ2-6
CASSDRGGSSGANVLTF
TGTGCCAGCAGTGACAGGGGTGGGTCCTCTGGGGCCAACGTCCTGACTTTC
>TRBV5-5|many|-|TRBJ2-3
CASSADVTDTQYF
TGTGCCAGCAGTGCCGATGTCACAGATACGCAGTATTTT
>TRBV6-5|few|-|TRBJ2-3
CASSFFVLGGRGDTQYF
TGTGCCAGCAGTTTTTTCGTCCTCGGGGGCCGGGGAGATACGCAGTATTTT
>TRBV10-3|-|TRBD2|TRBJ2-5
CAISVKSRGLAGGGQETQYF
TGTGCCATCAGTGTCAAAAGCCGGGGACTAGCGGGAGGCGGCCAAGAGACCCAGTACTTC
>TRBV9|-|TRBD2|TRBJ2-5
CASSVDPSGGLQETQYF
TGTGCCAGCAGCGTAGACCCTAGCGGGGGACTCCAAGAGACCCAGTACTTC